This T cell receptor beta chain emerged from a study of blood T cells in healthy people across ages. Study information: Per two T cells, about one barcoded beta molecule was captured through template switching.

Staff drew around 10 milliliters of peripheral blood from each donor. V was shortened by 6 bases and J by 3 bases, with 14 bases between the two germline ends. In germline, CDR1 is SGHTA, CDR2 FQGNSA. This CDR3 region has 14 residues. The second PCR ran roughly 7 to 12 cycles with a sample-barcoded 5' primer and J-beta primers. TCRdb analysed the 5' RACE reads with MiXCR anew, one entry per CDR3 protein. The top ten hold 15% to 20% of the sample, which has roughly 500,000 distinct CDR3 sequences, roughly a quarter seen once. This receptor was taken from a woman in her sixties or seventies in good health. The rearrangement uses TRBV7-2 and TRBJ1-2; possible D gene TRBD1, 5 bases. Source material: blood. CDR3 nucleotide sequence: TGTGCCAGCAGACTTCCTTGGGGGGACTATGGCTACACCTTC. Its translation is CASRLPWGDYGYTF. Full variable domain (remainder filled in from reference TRBV7-2 and TRBJ1-2): GAGVSQSPSNKVTEKGKDVELRCDPISGHTALYWYRQSLGQGLEFLIYFQGNSAPDKSGLPSDRFSAERTGGSVSTLTIQRTQQEDSAVYLCASRLPWGDYGYTFGSGTRLTVV.